The sequence of this T cell receptor beta chain was determined in a study of blood T cells in healthy people across ages. This clonotype was observed a single time. Together with a sample-barcoded 5' primer, a J-beta primer mix was included in a second PCR lasting about 6 to 11 cycles. TCRdb re-called the 5' RACE reads through MiXCR, storing one row per CDR3 protein. The table records roughly 830,000 distinct CDR3 sequences, 62% of them present only once. In germline, CDR1 is SGHKS, CDR2 YYEKEE (reference sequence). The CDR3 runs to 17 residues. The V gene lost 0 bases and the J gene lost 0 bases, with 13 bases spanning the gap.

The chain is built from TRBV5-5 and TRBJ2-1, with D tentatively TRBD1 (6 bases). Sequencing was performed on blood. The origin of this receptor is a man aged 25-45 years in good health. CDR3 nucleotide sequence: TGTGCCAGCAGCTTGGGTACAGGGTCCCTCTCCTACAATGAGCAGTTCTTC. Translation gives CASSLGTGSLSYNEQFF. Supplemented by reference TRBV5-5 and TRBJ2-1, the full variable domain reads DAGVTQSPTHLIKTRGQQVTLRCSPISGHKSVSWYQQVLGQGPQFIFQYYEKEERGRGNFPDRFSARQFPNYSSELNVNALLLGDSALYLCASSLGTGSLSYNEQFFGPGTRLTVL.